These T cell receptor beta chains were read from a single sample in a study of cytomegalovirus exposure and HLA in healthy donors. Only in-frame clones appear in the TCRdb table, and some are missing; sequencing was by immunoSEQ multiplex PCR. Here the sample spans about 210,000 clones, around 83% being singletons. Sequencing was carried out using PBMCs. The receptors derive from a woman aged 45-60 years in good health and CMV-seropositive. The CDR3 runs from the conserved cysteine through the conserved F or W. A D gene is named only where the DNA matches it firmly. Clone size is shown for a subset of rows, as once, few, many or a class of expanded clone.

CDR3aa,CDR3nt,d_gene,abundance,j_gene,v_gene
CATRPVTNTEAFF,TGTGCCACCAGGCCGGTGACGAACACTGAAGCTTTCTTT,-,-,TRBJ1-1,TRBV19
CASSLQGGAEAFF,TGTGCCAGCAGCTTACAGGGTGGTGCTGAAGCTTTCTTT,-,-,TRBJ1-1,TRBV11-1
CASTSLPGISGELFF,TGTGCCAGCACCTCCCTGCCCGGTATTTCGGGGGAGCTGTTTTTT,-,-,TRBJ2-2,TRBV28
CASSVAGGFTDTQYF,TGCGCCAGCAGTGTAGCGGGGGGATTCACAGATACGCAGTATTTT,TRBD2,once,TRBJ2-3,TRBV10-2
CASSRGTVGYTF,TGCGCCAGCAGCCGGGGGACAGTCGGCTACACCTTC,TRBD1,-,TRBJ1-2,TRBV5-1
CASGGTYEQYF,TGTGCCAGCGGCGGGACCTACGAGCAGTACTTC,-,-,TRBJ2-7,TRBV28
CASSITGGYSYGYTF,TGTGCCAGTAGTATAACAGGGGGGTACAGCTATGGCTACACCTTC,TRBD1,-,TRBJ1-2,TRBV19
CASSQVPGGANVLTF,TGTGCCAGCAGCCAAGTCCCGGGTGGGGCCAACGTCCTGACTTTC,-,few,TRBJ2-6,TRBV4-2
CASSQVPGNWREQYF,TGTGCCAGCAGCCAAGTGCCAGGGAACTGGCGCGAGCAGTACTTC,-,-,TRBJ2-7,TRBV14
CAWRNTGGRFGYTF,TGTGCCTGGAGAAATACAGGGGGTCGGTTCGGCTACACCTTC,TRBD1,-,TRBJ1-2,TRBV30
CASSERGQAEGTGELFF,TGTGCCAGCAGTGAGAGGGGACAGGCCGAAGGGACCGGGGAGCTGTTTTTT,TRBD1,-,TRBJ2-2,TRBV2
CASSGRGLAAAQYF,TGCGCCAGCAGCGGCAGAGGGCTTGCGGCGGCCCAGTACTTC,-,-,TRBJ2-5,TRBV5-1
CASSFPGTEGLHYGYTF,TGTGCCAGCAGCTTCCCAGGGACAGAGGGACTCCACTATGGCTACACCTTC,TRBD1,-,TRBJ1-2,TRBV7-9
CASSQGSQGAINSPLHF,TGCGCCAGCAGCCAAGGTAGTCAGGGGGCGATTAATTCACCCCTCCACTTT,TRBD1,-,TRBJ1-6,TRBV4-3
CASTLRSNYGYTF,TGTGCCAGCACCCTCCGGTCTAACTATGGCTACACCTTC,-,-,TRBJ1-2,TRBV5-6
CASSQDLEETQYF,TGCGCCAGCAGCCAAGATCTAGAAGAGACCCAGTACTTC,-,-,TRBJ2-5,TRBV4-1
CASRRRTGTGNTIYF,TGTGCCAGCAGACGACGGACAGGGACTGGAAACACCATATATTTT,TRBD1,-,TRBJ1-3,TRBV6-6
CASSLSGDRGEQFF,TGTGCCAGCAGCTTAAGTGGTGACAGGGGTGAGCAGTTCTTC,TRBD1,-,TRBJ2-1,TRBV7-2
CAWIKTGGFDGYTF,TGTGCCTGGATCAAGACAGGGGGCTTCGACGGCTACACCTTC,TRBD1,-,TRBJ1-2,TRBV30
CASSLGGGNQPQHF,TGTGCCAGCAGCTTAGGGGGGGGAAACCAGCCCCAGCATTTT,-,-,TRBJ1-5,TRBV7-2
CASSSSTGANYGYTF,TGCGCCAGCAGTAGTTCGACAGGTGCTAACTATGGCTACACCTTC,-,once,TRBJ1-2,TRBV5-1
CASSLVSGGSGETQYF,TGTGCCAGCAGCTTAGTTAGCGGGGGCAGCGGAGAGACCCAGTACTTC,TRBD2,-,TRBJ2-5,TRBV7-2
CASSPLGGSTEAFF,TGTGCCAGCAGCCCACTGGGGGGGAGCACTGAAGCTTTCTTT,-,-,TRBJ1-1,TRBV9
CASSTADRGLAFF,TGCGCCAGCAGCACCGCCGACAGGGGGCTAGCTTTCTTT,TRBD1,-,TRBJ1-1,TRBV5-1
CASSQAGGLGRETQYF,TGCGCCAGCAGCCAAGCAGGGGGTTTGGGGCGGGAGACCCAGTACTTC,TRBD1,-,TRBJ2-5,TRBV4-1
CASSLGQNPDYTF,TGCGCCAGCAGCTTGGGTCAGAACCCCGACTACACCTTC,-,-,TRBJ1-2,TRBV5-1
CASLDPRRSETQYF,TGTGCCAGCCTAGACCCTCGGCGGTCAGAGACCCAGTACTTC,-,-,TRBJ2-5,TRBV2
CSVRRESGLYEQYF,TGCAGCGTCCGTCGAGAGTCAGGGCTGTACGAGCAGTACTTC,-,-,TRBJ2-7,TRBV29-1
CASSPGTVSTDTQYF,TGTGCCAGCAGCCCAGGGACAGTTAGCACAGATACGCAGTATTTT,TRBD1,-,TRBJ2-3,TRBV5-8
CASSSQGQGTEAFF,TGTGCCAGCAGCTCCCAGGGTCAAGGGACTGAAGCTTTCTTT,-,-,TRBJ1-1,TRBV7-3
CASRPSGQGKIGYTF,TGTGCCAGCAGACCCTCAGGGCAGGGGAAGATTGGCTACACCTTC,-,-,TRBJ1-2,TRBV27
CAGDRGYQETQYF,TGTGCCGGAGACAGGGGGTACCAAGAGACCCAGTACTTC,TRBD1,once,TRBJ2-5,TRBV2
CASSRGQLTNEKLFF,TGTGCCAGCTCACGAGGACAGTTAACTAATGAAAAACTGTTTTTT,-,-,TRBJ1-4,TRBV18
CASSDPHRGRTNEKLFF,TGTGCCAGCAGTGATCCGCACAGGGGGCGTACTAATGAAAAACTGTTTTTT,TRBD1,few,TRBJ1-4,TRBV6-1
CASSLAFSSGGIDEQFF,TGTGCCAGCAGCTTGGCGTTTTCTAGCGGGGGGATCGATGAGCAGTTCTTC,TRBD2,-,TRBJ2-1,TRBV5-6
CASSQARDTEKLFF,TGTGCCAGCAGCCAAGCGCGGGATACAGAAAAACTGTTTTTT,-,-,TRBJ1-4,TRBV11-2
CAWRAPGADTQYF,TGTGCCTGGAGGGCCCCGGGGGCAGATACGCAGTATTTT,-,-,TRBJ2-3,TRBV30
CASSLGDRGSSYNEQFF,TGTGCCAGCAGCTTAGGGGACAGGGGGTCTTCCTACAATGAGCAGTTCTTC,TRBD1,-,TRBJ2-1,TRBV7-9
CASSQIQSGTGSGGTEAFF,TGCGCCAGCAGTCAAATTCAATCCGGGACAGGGTCCGGGGGCACTGAAGCTTTCTTT,TRBD1,few,TRBJ1-1,TRBV23-1
CASSSLTKNYGYTF,TGTGCCAGCAGTTCACTGACAAAAAACTATGGCTACACCTTC,-,-,TRBJ1-2,TRBV28
CASSLGGYGYTF,TGTGCCAGCAGCTTAGGCGGGTATGGCTACACCTTC,-,-,TRBJ1-2,TRBV11-2
CASSPDGTPYAEAFF,TGTGCCAGCAGCCCTGATGGGACACCCTACGCTGAAGCTTTCTTT,-,-,TRBJ1-1,TRBV7-2
CAISESPGGSNSPLHF,TGTGCCATCAGTGAGTCCCCAGGGGGCAGTAATTCACCCCTCCACTTT,TRBD1,-,TRBJ1-6,TRBV10-3